These 26 T cell receptor beta chains were all obtained from the same sample, sequenced in a study of metastatic and nonmetastatic thyroid tumors. TCRdb reanalyzed the PCR reads with MiXCR. Of about 11,000 clones listed, 35% to 45% are singletons. No treatment had been given to any patient before thyroid surgery. Sequencing was performed on tumor tissue. The receptors stem from a female donor with papillary thyroid cancer or a benign thyroid nodule (not recorded which). Some clones in this sample may be carry-over from other donors' samples.

This rearrangement joins TRBV11-2 to TRBJ2-1; no firm D call. The CDR3 runs 15 residues. Germline V gives CDR1 SGHAT, CDR2 FQNNGV. V lost 0 bases to trimming and J lost 6 bases, with 12 bases between them. Here the CDR3 DNA reads TGTGCCAGCAGCTTAGACCTAACCCCGCCCAATGAGCAGTTCTTC. Translated, it gives CASSLDLTPPNEQFF.

The CDR3 reads CASYHPQGGWFTEAFF. Written as DNA, the CDR3 is TGTGCCAGCTACCATCCGCAGGGGGGATGGTTCACTGAAGCTTTCTTT. This chain joins TRBV6-1 and TRBJ1-1, with 7 bases matching TRBD1. The junction had 16 bases not matched to a gene; V was cut back by 8 bases and J by 4 bases. Germline loops: CDR1 MNHNS, CDR2 SASEGT. The CDR3 has 16 residues.

This clone came up a few times. The rearrangement uses TRBV6-1 and TRBJ1-2; D gene ambiguous. Germline CDR1 is MNHNS and CDR2 is SASEGT. Trimming took off 6 bases at V and 3 bases at J, with 20 bases between the two ends. The CDR3 is 16 residues long. CDR3 nucleotides: TGTGCCAGCAGCCCCGCCTATAGGGCCCGTCACTATGGCTACACCTTC. This encodes CASSPAYRARHYGYTF.

The rearrangement links TRBV20-1 to TRBJ1-2; D is unclear. The CDR3 runs to 18 residues. The V gene's germline CDR1 is DFQATT and CDR2 SNEGSKA (reference sequence). V shed 1 base and J shed 4 bases, with 25 bases lying between them. This CDR3 is CSARVHGDGDLFSYGYTF. The CDR3, as DNA: TGCAGTGCTAGAGTCCATGGCGACGGAGACCTGTTTAGCTATGGCTACACCTTC.

J is TRBJ2-1 and V is TRBV20-1; 15 bases align to TRBD2. The germline V gene has CDR1 DFQATT and CDR2 SNEGSKA (reference sequence). Trimming cost V 4 bases and J 9 bases; bases outside gene matches: 7. The CDR3 consists of 15 residues. CDR3 coding DNA: TGCAGTGCTACGGGACTAGCGGGAGGCCGGAGTGAGCAGTTCTTC. Amino acids: CSATGLAGGRSEQFF.

This clone was seen a few times. This rearrangement joins TRBV2 to TRBJ1-3; D is perhaps TRBD1 (6 bases). V was shortened by 4 bases and J by 2 bases, with 6 bases between the two germline ends. The CDR3 has 13 residues. CDR1 and CDR2 (germline): SNHLY, FYNNEI. The DNA of the CDR3 is TGTGCCAGCAGTGGGGGGCCTGGAAACACCATATATTTT. It specifies CASSGGPGNTIYF.

V is TRBV7-8 and J is TRBJ1-2; D uncertain. V lost 3 bases to trimming and J lost 3 bases, with 5 bases between them. Looked up from germline, CDR1 is SGHVS and CDR2 is FQNEAQ. CDR3 length: 12 residues. CDR3 in amino acids: CASSLADYGYTF. CDR3 coding DNA: TGTGCCAGCAGCTTGGCAGACTATGGCTACACCTTC.

This clone was counted ten times or more. The gene calls are TRBV28 and TRBJ1-5; tentatively, D is TRBD1 (5 bases). The CDR3 loop spans 15 amino acids. V lost 5 bases, J lost 4 bases, and 15 bases lay in between. CDR1 is MDHEN, CDR2 SYDVKM, per germline. CDR3 in amino acids: CASSPRDDINQPQHF. Written as DNA, the CDR3 is TGTGCCAGCAGTCCCAGGGATGATATTAATCAGCCCCAGCATTTT.

The gene calls are TRBV5-1 and TRBJ2-5; 7 bases are shared with TRBD2. CDR1 is SGHRS, CDR2 YFSETQ, per germline. V gave up 0 bases and J gave up 1 base; unmatched junction bases: 0. CDR3 length equals 14 residues. CDR3 protein: CASSLAGGQETQYF. The DNA for the CDR3 is TGCGCCAGCAGCTTGGCGGGGGGCCAAGAGACCCAGTACTTC.

This clone is deemed medium-sized (0.01 to 0.1%). The chain is built from TRBV6-4 and TRBJ2-5; 7 bases line up with TRBD1. The germline CDR1 and CDR2 sequences are MRHNA and SNTAGT. The length of the CDR3 is 14 residues. The J segment lost 2 bases and the V segment lost 4 bases, leaving 4 bases of the junction unmatched. The CDR3 protein is CASSAQTGQETQYF. The CDR3, as DNA: TGTGCCAGCAGTGCCCAGACAGGGCAAGAGACCCAGTACTTC.

The chain combines TRBV5-1 with TRBJ1-2, with a tentative D call TRBD1 (5 bases). The germline V gene has CDR1 SGHRS and CDR2 YFSETQ. The CDR3 runs to 14 residues. V shed 4 bases and J shed 4 bases, with 14 bases lying between them. The chain's CDR3 is CASSPQVPGYGYTF. The CDR3 DNA reads as TGCGCCAGCAGCCCACAGGTCCCGGGCTATGGCTACACCTTC.

This clone was detected only once. The rearrangement joins TRBV6-5 to TRBJ2-2, with a weak D call TRBD2 (5 bases). The CDR3 is 17 residues long. Looked up from germline, CDR1 is MNHEY and CDR2 is SVGAGI. The V and J ends lost 1 base and 8 bases respectively, with 20 bases between them. CDR3: CASSYLSPGGGTGELFF. Written as DNA, the CDR3 is TGTGCCAGCAGTTACTTGTCCCCAGGTGGAGGCACTGGGGAGCTGTTTTTT.

This clone has more than one count but fewer than ten. CDR3 DNA sequence: TGTGCCAGCATCACAACCCAGGGGAGCGGGGAGCTGTTTTTT. It codes for CASITTQGSGELFF. The chain has TRBV6-2 or TRBV6-3 and TRBJ2-2; possible D gene TRBD1, 6 bases. The V end was cut by 7 bases, the J end by 7 bases, with 16 bases between. Per germline, CDR1 MNHEY and CDR2 SVGEGT. CDR3 length equals 14 residues.

The chain combines TRBV6-1 with TRBJ1-2; 8 nucleotides align to TRBD1. The V and J ends lost 6 bases and 5 bases, in that order; junction bases with no gene match: 5. The germline V gene has CDR1 MNHNS and CDR2 SASEGT. The CDR3 length is 13 residues. The CDR3 spells CASSPGGEYGYTF. The CDR3, as DNA: TGTGCCAGCAGCCCAGGGGGCGAATATGGCTACACCTTC.

This clone occurred once. The chain is built from TRBV11-1 and TRBJ2-3, with D possibly matching TRBD2 (7 bases). CDR1 is SGHAT and CDR2 is FQDESV in the germline V gene (reference sequence). Trimming took 5 bases from V and 2 from J, leaving 14 bases between them. This CDR3 is 15 amino acids long. The CDR3 protein is CASSRGGRYTDTQYF. The CDR3 region has the DNA TGTGCCAGCAGCAGGGGGGGCAGATACACAGATACGCAGTATTTT.

The chain recombines TRBV7-3 with TRBJ2-1, with D perhaps being TRBD1 or TRBD2 (5 bases each). CDR3 length: 11 amino acids. Germline V lookup: CDR1 SGHTA, CDR2 FQGTGA. Trimming removed 5 bases at V and 13 bases at J, with 12 bases between. CDR3 sequence: CASSQGTYQFF. CDR3 sequence (DNA): TGTGCCAGCAGCCAAGGGACCTACCAGTTCTTC.

This clone rates as hyperexpanded. One end of the junction varies from germline; a read error may be responsible. The V and J genes are TRBV14 and TRBJ1-3, with a tentative D call TRBD1 (5 bases). The germline V gene encodes CDR1 SGHDN and CDR2 FVKESK. The CDR3 is 12 amino acids. CDR3 sequence: CASSQERPGLNF. CDR3 nucleotides: TGTGCCAGCAGCCAAGAAAGACCGGGACTCAATTTT.

CDR3 protein: CASSQEQGFGEQYF. The CDR3 DNA is TGCGCCAGCAGCCAAGAACAGGGTTTTGGGGAGCAGTACTTC. The chain is built from TRBV4-1 and TRBJ2-7; a weak D match, TRBD1 (6 bases). Germline loops: CDR1 MGHRA, CDR2 YSYEKL. Trimming took off 0 bases at V and 7 bases at J, with 13 bases between the two ends. There are 14 residues in the CDR3.

This clone was recorded once. The rearrangement links TRBV6-2 or TRBV6-3 to TRBJ2-7; 8 bases are shared with TRBD1. The CDR3 extends over 17 amino acids. The germline V gene encodes CDR1 MNHEY and CDR2 SVGEGT. The CDR3 sequence: CCSSYSKASQGGYEQYF. The CDR3 region has the DNA TGTTGCAGCAGTTACTCGAAAGCATCACAGGGGGGCTACGAGCAGTACTTC.

The chain joins TRBV7-3 to TRBJ2-2; D remains ambiguous. The V and J ends lost 4 bases and 4 bases respectively, with 4 bases between them. The CDR3 has 12 residues. Germline V gene lookup returns CDR1 SGHTA and CDR2 FQGTGA. The CDR3: CASSSFTGELFF. For the CDR3, the DNA is TGTGCCAGCAGCTCGTTCACCGGGGAGCTGTTTTTT.

The chain has TRBV3-1 and TRBJ2-2; D is unclear. The CDR3 consists of 15 residues. V lost 1 base, J lost 7 bases, and 13 bases lay in between. Germline lookup yields CDR1 LGHDT and CDR2 YNNKEL (reference sequence). The CDR3 region is CASSQVGRRGGELFF. CDR3 bases: TGTGCCAGCAGCCAAGTAGGTCGAAGAGGCGGGGAGCTGTTTTTT.

The rearrangement links TRBV7-2 to TRBJ1-1, with 7 bases matching TRBD1. There are 15 residues in the CDR3. The germline gives CDR1 SGHTA, CDR2 FQGNSA. V dropped 5 bases and J dropped 1; count of bases not matched to a gene: 7. This CDR3 is CASSPRYRGNTEAFF. The DNA of the CDR3 is TGTGCCAGCAGCCCTAGATACAGGGGGAACACTGAAGCTTTCTTT.

The chain is built from TRBV20-1 and TRBJ2-7; D remains ambiguous. CDR1 is DFQATT and CDR2 is SNEGSKA in the germline V gene (reference sequence). The germline V and J ends were trimmed by 3 bases and 2 bases, with 8 bases remaining between them. This CDR3 has 12 residues. The CDR3 nucleotides are TGCAGTGCTAGGATTAGAACCTACGAGCAGTACTTC. Its translation is CSARIRTYEQYF.

This clone appeared a few times. This CDR3 is also generated by other DNA sequences in the sample. The V call is TRBV12-5, the J call TRBJ2-1; unclear D gene. The CDR3 loop spans 14 amino acids. Germline assignment: CDR1 LGHNT and CDR2 FRNRAP. The V and J ends lost 3 bases and 13 bases respectively, with 19 bases between them. The CDR3 here is CASGFLTDGRGQFF. As DNA, the CDR3 is TGTGCTAGTGGTTTTTTAACTGACGGGCGCGGTCAGTTCTTC.

This clone occurred a few times. This chain joins TRBV6-1 and TRBJ1-1, with TRBD1 identical over 7 bases. Per germline, CDR1 MNHNS and CDR2 SASEGT. The CDR3 totals 12 residues. V dropped 5 bases and J dropped 5; count of bases not matched to a gene: 2. The CDR3 DNA sequence: TGTGCCAGCAGTAAGGGGGCGACTGAAGCTTTCTTT. Protein sequence: CASSKGATEAFF.

This clone showed up just a few times. This rearrangement joins TRBV24-1 to TRBJ1-1; D gene uncertain. The CDR3 loop spans 14 amino acids. Germline-derived CDR1 and CDR2 are KGHDR and SFDVKD. Trimming stripped 5 bases from V and 4 bases from J, with 13 bases between. CDR3 nucleotides: TGTGCCACCAGTGGAAAGGTTGGAGGCACTGAAGCTTTCTTT. This codes for CATSGKVGGTEAFF.